A single sample gave rise to the 31 T cell receptor beta chains below, sequenced in a study of CD8 T cells in ankylosing spondylitis. Whole-study results and caveats: Ankylosing spondylitis blood appeared to carry a characteristic TCR beta motif of roughly 8 highly homologous variants.

These TCRs are of unknown antigen specificity. TCRdb re-called the 5' RACE reads with MiXCR, one entry per CDR3 protein. The sample contains roughly 440,000 distinct CDR3 sequences, over 15% of which appear only once. Sequenced material: blood, either unsorted or a sorted T cell fraction (not recorded which). Receptor source: a male donor with ankylosing spondylitis.

This clonotype was observed a few times. The chain joins TRBV7-8 to TRBJ2-7; 10 nucleotides line up with TRBD2. V was clipped by 5 bases and J by 5 bases; unmatched bases: 12. Germline loops: CDR1 SGHVS, CDR2 FQNEAQ. The CDR3 spans 16 residues. In nucleotides, the CDR3 is TGTGCCAGCAGCCCCGGGTGGGCTAGCGGGAGCCACGAGCAGTACTTC. Its protein product is CASSPGWASGSHEQYF. Looking up the rest from reference TRBV7-8 and TRBJ2-7 gives the full variable domain: GAGVSQSPRYKVAKRGQDVALRCDPISGHVSLFWYQQALGQGPEFLTYFQNEAQLDKSGLPSDRFFAERPEGSVSTLKIQRTQQEDSAVYLCASSPGWASGSHEQYFGPGTRLTVT.

This clonotype occurred a few times. This chain joins TRBV24-1 and TRBJ2-1; 10 nucleotides align to TRBD1. Germline V gene data show CDR1 as KGHDR and CDR2 as SFDVKD. The CDR3 totals 15 residues. With 1 base clipped from V and 6 bases from J, the junction kept 2 bases outside the gene matches. This chain's CDR3 is CATSDFGTGANEQFF. The DNA for the CDR3 is TGTGCCACCAGTGATTTCGGGACAGGGGCCAATGAGCAGTTCTTC.

This clonotype appeared a few times. V is TRBV27 and J is TRBJ2-3; D not resolved. Trimming removed 3 bases from V and 8 bases from J, with 12 bases in between. The CDR3 loop spans 13 amino acids. Germline assignment: CDR1 MNHEY and CDR2 SMNVEV (reference sequence). The CDR3 nucleotides are TGTGCCAGCAGTTTTAATTCGGATTTTACGCAGTATTTT. It specifies CASSFNSDFTQYF.

This rearrangement joins TRBV6-2 or TRBV6-3 to TRBJ2-5; D call uncertain. This CDR3 spans 13 amino acids. Trimming shortened V by 7 bases and J by 0 bases, and 9 bases separated the two germline ends. Germline V CDR1 and CDR2: MNHEY, SVGEGT. CDR3 sequence (DNA): TGTGCCAGCAAGGCCAGCTACCAAGAGACCCAGTACTTC. Its translation is CASKASYQETQYF.

This clonotype has ten or more counts. The chain uses TRBV11-2 and TRBJ2-1; 9 bases line up with TRBD1. The CDR3 length is 16 residues. Per germline, CDR1 SGHAT and CDR2 FQNNGV. Trimming removed 5 bases from V and 4 bases from J; junction bases left unmatched: 9. CDR3 DNA sequence: TGTGCCAGCAGCATAAGGACAGGGGTTATGTACAATGAGCAGTTCTTC. Protein product: CASSIRTGVMYNEQFF.

This clonotype has a count of ten or more. The chain combines TRBV24-1 with TRBJ2-6; tentative D call: TRBD1 (6 bases). Germline V gene sequence: CDR1 KGHDR, CDR2 SFDVKD. CDR3 size: 15 residues. The germline V and J ends were trimmed by 5 bases and 4 bases, with 11 bases remaining between them. CDR3 nucleotide sequence: TGTGCCACCAGTGGCTCAGGGGTAGGGGCCAACGTCCTGACTTTC. Amino acid sequence: CATSGSGVGANVLTF.

Worth noting for this clonotype: A much larger clone differs from this one at a single base, so this may be a read error. The chain carries TRBV5-1 and TRBJ2-3; possible D gene TRBD2, 6 bases. Trimming shortened V by 5 bases and J by 4 bases, and 11 bases separated the two germline ends. The CDR3 covers 13 residues. CDR1 and CDR2 from the germline V gene are SGHRS and YFSETQ. CDR3 region: CASSTGDADTQYF. CDR3 nucleotide sequence: TGCGCCAGCAGTACGGGAGACGCAGATACGCAGTATTTT.

This clonotype was seen a handful of times. V and J are TRBV5-4 and TRBJ2-2; D possibly corresponds to TRBD2 (6 bases). Per the germline V gene, CDR1 is SGHNT and CDR2 is YYREEE (reference sequence). V lost 6 bases and J 0 bases, leaving 9 bases between the germline ends. This CDR3 region has 14 residues. CDR3 region: CASKGTPNTGELFF. As DNA, the CDR3 is TGTGCCAGCAAGGGGACTCCGAACACCGGGGAGCTGTTTTTT.

V and J are TRBV6-1 and TRBJ2-7; possibly TRBD2 for D (5 bases). The CDR3 has 15 residues. The germline V gene has CDR1 MNHNS and CDR2 SASEGT. V shed 7 bases and J shed 0 bases, with 16 bases lying between them. CDR3 nucleotide sequence: TGTGCCAGCAACCGCGGGCCGACAAACTCCTACGAGCAGTACTTC. Amino acid sequence: CASNRGPTNSYEQYF.

This clonotype was seen many times. The chain links TRBV29-1 to TRBJ1-2, with 7 bases matching TRBD1. Germline CDR1 reads SQVTM; CDR2 reads ANQGSEA. With 4 bases clipped from V and 5 bases from J, the junction kept 10 bases outside the gene matches. The CDR3 totals 14 residues. The CDR3, as DNA: TGCAGCGTTGGCGGACAGGAGTTCCGATATGGCTACACCTTC. This gives the protein CSVGGQEFRYGYTF.

The rearrangement links TRBV5-1 to TRBJ1-1; possibly TRBD1 for D (5 bases). CDR3 length: 17 amino acids. The V end was cut by 0 bases, the J end by 2 bases, with 17 bases between. Germline loops: CDR1 SGHRS, CDR2 YFSETQ. As DNA, the CDR3 is TGCGCCAGCAGCTTGGCCTCAGGGCGGGGTGGCAACACTGAAGCTTTCTTT. Encoded protein: CASSLASGRGGNTEAFF.

Only a few counts were recorded for this clonotype. The chain recombines TRBV11-3 with TRBJ2-1, with D unclear. The V gene's germline CDR1 is SGHNT and CDR2 YENEEA. With 0 bases removed from V and 5 bases from J, the gap between germline ends came to 8 bases. CDR3 length: 14 amino acids. In DNA form, the CDR3 reads TGTGCCAGCAGCTTAGATCAGTTAAACAATGAGCAGTTCTTC. It is translated as CASSLDQLNNEQFF.

The rearrangement uses TRBV18 and TRBJ1-1, with TRBD1 matching 9 bases. This CDR3 has 14 residues. The trim removed 2 bases at V and 7 bases at J, leaving 5 bases unmatched. The germline gives CDR1 KGHSH, CDR2 LQKENI. CDR3 sequence reads: CASSPFKGQGEAFF. The CDR3 coding sequence is TGTGCCAGCTCACCATTTAAGGGACAGGGTGAAGCTTTCTTT.

This chain links TRBV20-1 with TRBJ1-1, with 7 bases aligning to TRBD1. With 5 bases clipped from V and 1 base from J, the junction kept 10 bases outside the gene matches. The CDR3 sequence is 15 residues long. Germline CDR1 and CDR2: DFQATT and SNEGSKA (reference sequence). CDR3: CSAPSPRTGNTEAFF. The DNA of the CDR3 is TGCAGTGCTCCCTCCCCCAGGACAGGGAACACTGAAGCTTTCTTT.

V is TRBV4-1 and J is TRBJ1-3, with 9 bases fitting TRBD1. This CDR3 has 16 amino acids. Losses at the gene ends were 2 bases for V and 3 bases for J; bases not matched to a gene: 5. The germline CDR1 and CDR2 sequences are MGHRA and YSYEKL. The CDR3 nucleotides read TGCGCCAGCAGCCAATTACAGGGGGCTGGTGGAAACACCATATATTTT. It encodes CASSQLQGAGGNTIYF.

This clonotype was observed a handful of times. This chain joins TRBV28 and TRBJ1-1; 11 bases line up with TRBD1. The V and J ends lost 11 bases and 3 bases, in that order; junction bases with no gene match: 11. Germline lookup yields CDR1 MDHEN and CDR2 SYDVKM. This CDR3 has 15 amino acids. This CDR3 reads CAHVEGGQGDTEAFF. The CDR3 DNA reads as TGTGCCCATGTTGAAGGGGGACAGGGGGACACTGAAGCTTTCTTT.

This clonotype was picked up a small number of times. The V gene is TRBV7-9, the J gene TRBJ1-1, with D perhaps TRBD1 (5 bases). The germline CDR1 and CDR2 sequences are SEHNR and FQNEAQ (reference sequence). The V and J ends lost 9 bases and 2 bases respectively, with 19 bases between them. The CDR3 loop spans 15 amino acids. CDR3 nucleotide sequence: TGTGCCAGTTCTGGGGGGGAGGGATCCAACACTGAAGCTTTCTTT. It is translated as CASSGGEGSNTEAFF.

This clonotype was seen more than once but under ten times. V is TRBV28 and J is TRBJ2-1; TRBD2 is a possible D gene (5 bases). The germline V gene has CDR1 MDHEN and CDR2 SYDVKM. This CDR3 contains 16 residues. V lost 2 bases to trimming and J lost 6 bases, with 17 bases between them. Here the CDR3 reads CASSLGRTPVTNEQFF. DNA for the CDR3: TGTGCCAGCAGTTTAGGGCGGACTCCGGTCACCAATGAGCAGTTCTTC.

This clonotype was seen a few times. The CDR3 bases are TGCGCCAGCAGTGAGTGCGTGGGGGCCAGTCAGCCCCAGCATTTT. Its translation is CASSECVGASQPQHF. The chain uses TRBV10-1 and TRBJ1-5; TRBD1 is a possible D gene (6 bases). The CDR3 runs to 15 residues. The V end was cut by 1 base, the J end by 6 bases, with 13 bases between. Germline loops: CDR1 WNHNN, CDR2 SYGVQD (reference sequence).

This clonotype was found a few times. The chain combines TRBV20-1 with TRBJ2-1, with D uncertain. The germline V gene encodes CDR1 DFQATT and CDR2 SNEGSKA (reference sequence). The CDR3 sequence is 13 residues long. Trimming shortened V by 4 bases and J by 1 base, and 8 bases separated the two germline ends. DNA for the CDR3: TGCAGTGCTACTGCTGTGTCCTACAATGAGCAGTTCTTC. Translated, it gives CSATAVSYNEQFF.

This clonotype has ten or more counts. The V gene is TRBV12-3 or TRBV12-4, the J gene TRBJ2-7, with TRBD1 matching 7 bases. The CDR3 loop spans 16 amino acids. Trimming removed 0 bases from V and 2 bases from J; junction bases left unmatched: 7. The CDR3 here is CASSLAPPTGTYEQYF. CDR3 DNA sequence: TGTGCCAGCAGTTTAGCGCCCCCGACAGGGACCTACGAGCAGTACTTC.

This clonotype was seen a handful of times. The chain joins TRBV7-7 to TRBJ2-3; TRBD2 aligns across 9 bases. The CDR3 has 15 residues. J lost 2 bases, V lost 10 bases, and 10 bases had no gene match. Germline V CDR1 and CDR2: SSHAT, FNYEAQ (reference sequence). This CDR3 is CAIGGVAGVTDTQYF. The CDR3 DNA reads TGTGCCATCGGGGGGGTAGCGGGGGTCACAGATACGCAGTATTTT.

This clonotype was observed many times. V is TRBV20-1 and J is TRBJ2-3; D possibly uses TRBD1 or TRBD2 (5 bases each). Germline lookup yields CDR1 DFQATT and CDR2 SNEGSKA (reference sequence). This CDR3 has 13 amino acids. Trimming left V 2 bases short and J 6 bases short, with 12 bases between. CDR3 nucleotide sequence: TGCAGTGCTAGACGGGTGGGGGTTGATACGCAGTATTTT. It encodes CSARRVGVDTQYF.

This clonotype has a handful of counts. The chain is built from TRBV3-1 and TRBJ2-2; D ambiguous. Trimming took 1 base from V and 7 from J, leaving 13 bases between them. The CDR3 extends over 15 amino acids. Per the germline V gene, CDR1 is LGHDT and CDR2 is YNNKEL (reference sequence). In DNA form, the CDR3 reads TGTGCCAGCAGCCAAGTGTTCATGGGCAGCGGGGAGCTGTTTTTT. The encoded protein is CASSQVFMGSGELFF.

The chain links TRBV11-3 to TRBJ2-1; D is unresolved. Germline lookup yields CDR1 SGHNT and CDR2 YENEEA. The CDR3 sequence is 10 residues long. Trimming pared 8 bases from V and 7 bases from J, leaving 6 bases between. The CDR3 region has the DNA TGTGCCAGCGGCGAGAATGAGCAGTTCTTC. This translates into CASGENEQFF.

This clonotype has just one count. The chain couples TRBV27 to TRBJ2-1; the match to TRBD1 covers 7 bases. Germline CDR1 MNHEY, CDR2 SMNVEV (reference sequence). CDR3 length: 14 residues. J gave up 4 bases and V 6 bases, and 6 bases lay outside the gene matches. The DNA of the CDR3 is TGTGCCAGCAGCCGAGGGGGCAAATACAATGAGCAGTTCTTC. Residues: CASSRGGKYNEQFF.

V and J are TRBV30 and TRBJ2-7, with 7 positions matching TRBD2. This CDR3 comprises 11 residues. Germline loops: CDR1 GTSNPN, CDR2 SVGIG (reference sequence). V was pared by 3 bases and J by 12 bases, with 8 bases of the junction left unmatched. The CDR3 DNA is TGTGCCTGGAGCCTACGGGGGGACGGGTACTTC. This encodes CAWSLRGDGYF.

This clonotype showed up many times. In nucleotides, the CDR3 is TGTGCCAGCAGTCGGGCGGGCCTGGCTGAAGCTTTCTTT. Amino acid sequence: CASSRAGLAEAFF. The rearrangement joins TRBV6-1 to TRBJ1-1; D remains unclear. Between the trimmed V and J ends, which lost 5 bases and 6 bases, there was a span of 13 bases. In germline, CDR1 is MNHNS, CDR2 SASEGT. The CDR3 runs 13 residues.

This chain links TRBV27 with TRBJ2-6; D is unresolved. This CDR3 comprises 21 residues. Germline V gene data show CDR1 as MNHEY and CDR2 as SMNVEV (reference sequence). V dropped 0 bases and J dropped 0 bases, with 21 bases sitting between them. The CDR3 protein is CASSLSGWRTDDFSGANVLTF. Here the CDR3 DNA reads TGTGCCAGCAGTTTATCGGGTTGGCGGACGGACGATTTCTCTGGGGCCAACGTCCTGACTTTC.

The rearrangement uses TRBV5-1 and TRBJ2-7, with D tentatively TRBD2 (5 bases). The V end lost 5 bases, the J end lost 0 bases, and 12 bases lay between the germline ends. Germline lookup yields CDR1 SGHRS and CDR2 YFSETQ. CDR3 length equals 14 residues. CDR3 sequence: CASSGSVPSYEQYF. CDR3 DNA: TGCGCCAGCAGTGGGAGCGTCCCCTCCTACGAGCAGTACTTC. The variable domain in full, with the rest retrieved from reference TRBV5-1 and TRBJ2-7, is KAGVTQTPRYLIKTRGQQVTLSCSPISGHRSVSWYQQTPGQGLQFLFEYFSETQRNKGNFPGRFSGRQFSNSRSEMNVSTLELGDSALYLCASSGSVPSYEQYFGPGTRLTVT.

This clonotype was detected a few times. The CDR3 DNA follows: TGTGCCAGCAGCATCGGACTAGCGGGATATAACGAGCAGTACTTC. It specifies CASSIGLAGYNEQYF. This chain joins TRBV7-2 and TRBJ2-7; 12 bases are shared with TRBD2. Per germline, CDR1 SGHTA and CDR2 FQGNSA. The V segment lost 5 bases and the J segment 5 bases; nucleotides outside the gene matches: 7. This CDR3 contains 15 residues.